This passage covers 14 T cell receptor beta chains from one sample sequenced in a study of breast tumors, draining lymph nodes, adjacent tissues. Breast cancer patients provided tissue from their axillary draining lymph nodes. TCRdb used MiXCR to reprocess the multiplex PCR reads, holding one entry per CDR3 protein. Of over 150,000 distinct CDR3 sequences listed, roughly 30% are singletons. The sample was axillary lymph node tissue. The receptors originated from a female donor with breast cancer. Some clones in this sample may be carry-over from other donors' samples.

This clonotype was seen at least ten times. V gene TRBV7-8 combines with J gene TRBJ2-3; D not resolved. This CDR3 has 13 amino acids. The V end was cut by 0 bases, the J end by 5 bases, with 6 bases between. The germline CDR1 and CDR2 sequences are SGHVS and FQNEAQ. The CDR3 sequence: CASSLAFGDTQYF. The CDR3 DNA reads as TGTGCCAGCAGCTTAGCGTTCGGAGATACGCAGTATTTT.

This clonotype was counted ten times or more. For the CDR3, the DNA is TGTGCCAGCAGTACTGGGACAGGGGTAGGCTACACCTTC. It encodes CASSTGTGVGYTF. V and J are TRBV6-5 and TRBJ1-2, with TRBD1 identical over 10 bases. The CDR3 is 13 amino acids. CDR1 MNHEY and CDR2 SVGAGI come from the germline V gene. With V trimmed by 5 bases and J by 8 bases, 5 bases remained unmatched.

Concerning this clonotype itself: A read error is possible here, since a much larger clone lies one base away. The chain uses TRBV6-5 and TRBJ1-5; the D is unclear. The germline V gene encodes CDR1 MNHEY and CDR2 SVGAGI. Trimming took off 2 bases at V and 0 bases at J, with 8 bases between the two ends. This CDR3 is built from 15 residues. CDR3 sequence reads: CASSYDWNSNQPQHF. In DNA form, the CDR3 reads TGTGCCAGCAGTTACGACTGGAATAGCAATCAGCCCCAGCATTTT.

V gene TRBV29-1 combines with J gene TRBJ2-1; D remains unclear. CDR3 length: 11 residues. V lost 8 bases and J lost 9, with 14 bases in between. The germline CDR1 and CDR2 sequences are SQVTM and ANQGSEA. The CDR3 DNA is TGCAGCCAACAGCCGGTGGGTGAGCAGTTCTTC. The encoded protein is CSQQPVGEQFF.

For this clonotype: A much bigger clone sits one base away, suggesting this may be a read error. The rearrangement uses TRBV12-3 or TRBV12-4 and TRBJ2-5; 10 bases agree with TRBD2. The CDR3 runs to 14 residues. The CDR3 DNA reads TGTGCCAGCAATAGCGGGGGGCCCCGAGAGATCCAGTACTTC. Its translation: CASNSGGPREIQYF.

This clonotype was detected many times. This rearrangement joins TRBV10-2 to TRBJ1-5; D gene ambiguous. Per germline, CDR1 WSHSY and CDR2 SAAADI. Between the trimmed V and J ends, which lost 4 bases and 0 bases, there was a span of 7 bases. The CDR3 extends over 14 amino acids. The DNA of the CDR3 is TGCGCCAGCAGTGCGTCAGATAGCAATCAGCCCCAGCATTTT. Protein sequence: CASSASDSNQPQHF.

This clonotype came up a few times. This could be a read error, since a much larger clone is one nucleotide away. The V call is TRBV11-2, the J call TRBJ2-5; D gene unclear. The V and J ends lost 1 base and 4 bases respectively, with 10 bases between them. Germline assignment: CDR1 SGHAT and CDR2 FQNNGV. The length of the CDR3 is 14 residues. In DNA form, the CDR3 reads TGTGCCAGCAGCTTAGGGCGGCCCCCAGAGACCCAGTACTTC. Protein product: CASSLGRPPETQYF.

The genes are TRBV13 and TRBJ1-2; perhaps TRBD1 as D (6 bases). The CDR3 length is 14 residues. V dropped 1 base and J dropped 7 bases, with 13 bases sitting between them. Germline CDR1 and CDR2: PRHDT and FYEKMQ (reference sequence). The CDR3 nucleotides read TGTGCCAGCAGCTTAGAGGGGGGCGGATTTGGCTACACCTTC. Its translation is CASSLEGGGFGYTF.

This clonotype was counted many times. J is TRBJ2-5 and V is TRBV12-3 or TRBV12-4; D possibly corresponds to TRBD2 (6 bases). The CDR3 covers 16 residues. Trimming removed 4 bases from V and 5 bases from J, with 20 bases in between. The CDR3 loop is CASSSPRDGWGETQYF. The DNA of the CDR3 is TGTGCCAGCAGTTCCCCGCGGGACGGGTGGGGGGAGACCCAGTACTTC.

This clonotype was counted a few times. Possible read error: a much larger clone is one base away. The DNA of the CDR3 is TGCAGTGCTAGCGGGACTAGCGGGGGTTCCGAGCAGTACTTC. Its protein is CSASGTSGGSEQYF. The chain uses TRBV20-1 and TRBJ2-7; TRBD2 matches 14 bases. The germline gives CDR1 DFQATT, CDR2 SNEGSKA (reference sequence). V dropped 3 bases and J dropped 6; count of bases not matched to a gene: 4. The CDR3 length is 14 residues.

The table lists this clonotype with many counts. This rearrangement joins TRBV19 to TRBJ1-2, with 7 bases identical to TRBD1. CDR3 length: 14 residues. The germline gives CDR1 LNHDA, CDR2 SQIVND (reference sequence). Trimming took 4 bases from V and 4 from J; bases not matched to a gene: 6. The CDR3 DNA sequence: TGTGCCAGTAGTAGACAGCGGACAGGCTATGGCTACACCTTC. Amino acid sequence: CASSRQRTGYGYTF.

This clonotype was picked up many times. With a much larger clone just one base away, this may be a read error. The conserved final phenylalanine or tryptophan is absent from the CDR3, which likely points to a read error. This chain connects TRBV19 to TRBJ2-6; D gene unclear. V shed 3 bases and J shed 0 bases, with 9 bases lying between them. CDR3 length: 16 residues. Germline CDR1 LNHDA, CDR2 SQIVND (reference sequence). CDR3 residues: CASSMVRASGANVLTS. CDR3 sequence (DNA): TGTGCCAGTAGTATGGTCAGAGCCTCTGGGGCCAACGTCCTGACTTCC.

The CDR3 DNA reads as TGCAGTGCTAGGTCACAGCGGAGCTCCTACAATGAGCAGTTCTTC. Protein product: CSARSQRSSYNEQFF. The chain uses TRBV20-1 and TRBJ2-1; tentative D call: TRBD2 (5 bases). Germline CDR1 is DFQATT and CDR2 is SNEGSKA (reference sequence). The CDR3 is 15 residues long. The germline V and J ends were trimmed by 3 bases and 0 bases, with 12 bases remaining between them.

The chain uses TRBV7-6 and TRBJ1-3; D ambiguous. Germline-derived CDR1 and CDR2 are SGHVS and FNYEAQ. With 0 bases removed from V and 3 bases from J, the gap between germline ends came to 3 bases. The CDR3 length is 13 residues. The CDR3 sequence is CASSLAIGNTIYF. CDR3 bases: TGTGCCAGCAGCTTAGCCATTGGAAACACCATATATTTT.